This entry lists 6 T cell receptor beta chains sequenced from one sample in a study of response to subunit inactivated influenza vaccine. Each CDR3 protein gets one entry after TCRdb re-called the RT-PCR reads with MiXCR. The sample holds about 700,000 distinct CDR3 sequences, approximately 13% seen once. The starting material was PBMCs from blood, obtained approximately 15 days before vaccination. These TCRs come from a man aged 50-59 years who received an inactivated influenza vaccine.

This clonotype turned up a few times. The rearrangement uses TRBV5-1 and TRBJ2-7, with TRBD1 matching 8 bases. V dropped 1 base and J dropped 4; count of bases not matched to a gene: 7. Per germline, CDR1 SGHRS and CDR2 YFSETQ. The CDR3 extends over 15 amino acids. CDR3: CASSLQGANRYEQYF. The CDR3 DNA is TGCGCCAGCAGCTTGCAGGGGGCGAATAGATACGAGCAGTACTTC.

This clonotype was found a few times. The V gene is TRBV7-8, the J gene TRBJ2-1; a weak D match, TRBD1 (5 bases). V was shortened by 3 bases and J by 8 bases, with 14 bases between the two germline ends. Germline V gene lookup returns CDR1 SGHVS and CDR2 FQNEAQ. The CDR3 is made up of 14 amino acids. The CDR3 reads CASSLGRVVYEQFF. CDR3 nucleotides: TGTGCCAGCAGCTTGGGGCGTGTCGTCTATGAGCAGTTCTTC.

This clonotype was picked up a small number of times. Here the CDR3 DNA reads TGTGCCAGCAGTCGGACAGACAACACTGAAGCTTTCTTT. Translated, it gives CASSRTDNTEAFF. The genes are TRBV6-2 or TRBV6-3 and TRBJ1-1; TRBD1 is a possible D gene (6 bases). This CDR3 spans 13 amino acids. From germline, CDR1 is MNHEY and CDR2 SVGEGT. The V end lost 5 bases, the J end lost 2 bases, and 9 bases lay between the germline ends.

This clonotype has ten or more counts. The chain employs TRBV7-2 and TRBJ1-6; D call uncertain. Germline V gene lookup returns CDR1 SGHTA and CDR2 FQGNSA. Trimming left V 4 bases short and J 10 bases short, with 17 bases between. The CDR3 is 15 residues long. The CDR3 reads CASSSRPGGKSPLHF. In DNA, the CDR3 is TGTGCCAGCAGCTCCCGTCCCGGTGGGAAATCACCCCTCCACTTT.

This clonotype came up a few times. The V call is TRBV20-1, the J call TRBJ2-3, with unresolved D. V was trimmed by 0 bases and J by 0 bases, leaving 10 bases between them. Germline loops: CDR1 DFQATT, CDR2 SNEGSKA (reference sequence). The CDR3 spans 15 residues. The CDR3 DNA sequence: TGCAGTGCTAGAGAGTACTACCATAGCACAGATACGCAGTATTTT. This encodes CSAREYYHSTDTQYF.

The chain joins TRBV9 to TRBJ2-7; possibly TRBD2 for D (5 bases). Germline V gene lookup returns CDR1 SGDLS and CDR2 YYNGEE. Trimming left V 5 bases short and J 3 bases short, with 18 bases between. This CDR3 is 15 amino acids long. CDR3 in amino acids: CASSYTAGSLYEQYF. The CDR3, as DNA: TGTGCCAGCAGTTACACGGCGGGTTCACTCTACGAGCAGTACTTC.